These 15 T cell receptor beta chains came from one sample sequenced in a study of T cells in Graves' hyperthyroidism and ophthalmopathy. There were TCR beta CDR3 regions amplified from RNA transcripts. TCR CDR3 regions were first amplified by RT-PCR with HTBI primers. In TCRdb, the multiplex PCR reads were re-called with MiXCR into one record per CDR3 protein. The top ten hold around 6.6% of the sample, which has some 560,000 distinct CDR3 sequences, about a sixth seen once. Specimen: blood. Every receptor here comes from a woman aged 25 to 39 with Graves' hyperthyroidism.

A word on this clonotype: A junction end diverges from the germline sequence, so it may reflect a read error. J is TRBJ2-1 and V is TRBV5-1; 8 nucleotides agree with TRBD2. The length of the CDR3 is 16 residues. Germline values: CDR1 SGHRS, CDR2 YFSETQ. Here the CDR3 reads CASNLTSAKAYNEQFF. The CDR3 bases are TGCGCCAGCAACTTGACTAGCGCCAAGGCCTACAATGAGCAGTTCTTC. Filled out from reference TRBV5-1 and TRBJ2-1, the complete variable domain reads KAGVTQTPRYLIKTRGQQVTLSCSPISGHRSVSWYQQTPGQGLQFLFEYFSETQRNKGNFPGRFSGRQFSNSRSEMNVSTLELGDSALYLCASNLTSAKAYNEQFFGPGTRLTVL.

This clonotype has only a few counts. The chain recombines TRBV4-2 with TRBJ2-7; 11 nucleotides agree with TRBD2. Germline V gene lookup returns CDR1 LGHNA and CDR2 YNFKEQ. The V and J ends lost 4 bases and 3 bases, in that order; junction bases with no gene match: 5. The CDR3 is made up of 15 amino acids. The CDR3 loop is CASSPETSGDYEQYF. The CDR3 DNA is TGTGCCAGCAGCCCAGAGACTAGCGGGGACTACGAGCAGTACTTC.

This clonotype was recorded at least ten times. The junction departs from the called germline gene at one end, perhaps through a read error. The gene calls are TRBV6-1 and TRBJ2-7; 13 nucleotides align to TRBD2. This CDR3 has 16 residues. CDR1 and CDR2 (germline): MNHNS, SASEGT. CDR3 DNA: TGTGCCAGCAGGGGACTAGCGGGACAACGACTCTACGTGCAGTACTTC. It is translated as CASRGLAGQRLYVQYF.

In this sample, this clonotype turned up a few times. V gene TRBV30 combines with J gene TRBJ2-5; 7 bases line up with TRBD2. The CDR3 covers 13 residues. The V and J ends lost 0 bases and 6 bases, in that order; junction bases with no gene match: 4. Germline assignment: CDR1 GTSNPN and CDR2 SVGIG (reference sequence). CDR3 sequence: CAWSVRLAKTQYF. The CDR3 DNA is TGTGCCTGGAGTGTACGACTAGCTAAGACCCAGTACTTC.

This clonotype is a singleton in its sample. This chain connects TRBV20-1 to TRBJ1-2; D uncertain. CDR1 is DFQATT, CDR2 SNEGSKA, per germline (reference sequence). This CDR3 is built from 13 residues. The V end lost 3 bases, the J end lost 8 bases, and 16 bases lay between the germline ends. Here the CDR3 reads CSASFRLGGGYTF. The CDR3 DNA reads as TGCAGTGCTAGCTTCCGGCTCGGCGGGGGCTACACCTTC.

The chain combines TRBV10-3 with TRBJ2-2; D ambiguous. V was shortened by 4 bases and J by 4 bases, with 13 bases between the two germline ends. The germline V gene has CDR1 ENHRY and CDR2 SYGVKD. This CDR3 is 15 amino acids long. CDR3 residues: CAISGTLSGTGELFF. The CDR3, as DNA: TGTGCCATCAGTGGGACCTTATCGGGCACCGGGGAGCTGTTTTTT.

This clonotype was picked up many times. This chain joins TRBV12-3 or TRBV12-4 and TRBJ2-3; either TRBD1 or TRBD2 may fit D (5 bases each). This CDR3 comprises 18 residues. V was shortened by 0 bases and J by 3 bases, with 19 bases between the two germline ends. This CDR3 is CASSLATRDRLLTDTQYF. CDR3 nucleotide sequence: TGTGCCAGCAGTTTAGCCACAAGGGACCGCCTCCTAACAGATACGCAGTATTTT.

This chain joins TRBV4-2 and TRBJ2-7, with TRBD2 matching over 8 bases. CDR1 and CDR2 from the germline V gene are LGHNA and YNFKEQ. This CDR3 region has 15 residues. J gave up 1 base and V 2 bases, and 4 bases lay outside the gene matches. The CDR3: CASSQQASGSYEQYF. Here the CDR3 DNA reads TGTGCCAGCAGCCAACAGGCTAGCGGGTCCTACGAGCAGTACTTC.

This clonotype appeared a few times. The chain employs TRBV7-3 and TRBJ1-2; D call uncertain. The CDR3 consists of 15 residues. Trimming cost V 5 bases and J 0 bases, with 13 bases left between them. CDR1 and CDR2 from the germline V gene are SGHTA and FQGTGA. The DNA of the CDR3 is TGTGCCAGCAGCCCCCCACCTCCAGCTAACTATGGCTACACCTTC. Translated, it gives CASSPPPPANYGYTF. Full variable domain (outside the CDR3, taken from reference TRBV7-3 and TRBJ1-2): GAGVSQTPSNKVTEKGKYVELRCDPISGHTALYWYRQSLGQGPEFLIYFQGTGAADDSGLPNDRFFAVRPEGSVSTLKIQRTERGDSAVYLCASSPPPPANYGYTFGSGTRLTVV.

CDR3: CASSYSGGGGKDTQYF. Here the CDR3 DNA reads TGTGCCAGCAGTTACTCCGGGGGAGGCGGGAAAGATACGCAGTATTTT. This sequence joins TRBV6-5 and TRBJ2-3; possible D gene TRBD2, 6 bases. V was clipped by 0 bases and J by 5 bases, with 15 bases between them. CDR1 and CDR2 (germline): MNHEY, SVGAGI. The CDR3 contains 16 residues.

This CDR3 is CASSSGGPRNIQYF. In DNA form, the CDR3 reads TGTGCCAGCAGCTCTGGGGGGCCCAGGAACATTCAGTACTTC. This rearrangement joins TRBV7-2 to TRBJ2-4; TRBD1 or TRBD2 may be the D gene (6 bases each). The V and J ends lost 4 bases and 7 bases respectively, with 14 bases between them. This CDR3 is 14 amino acids long. Germline lookup yields CDR1 SGHTA and CDR2 FQGNSA. The whole variable domain, remainder taken from reference TRBV7-2 and TRBJ2-4, is GAGVSQSPSNKVTEKGKDVELRCDPISGHTALYWYRQSLGQGLEFLIYFQGNSAPDKSGLPSDRFSAERTGGSVSTLTIQRTQQEDSAVYLCASSSGGPRNIQYFGAGTRLSVL.

The rearrangement uses TRBV20-1 and TRBJ2-7, with D perhaps matching TRBD1 (6 bases). Per the germline V gene, CDR1 is DFQATT and CDR2 is SNEGSKA (reference sequence). The CDR3 sequence is 12 residues long. With 5 bases removed from V and 4 bases from J, the gap between germline ends came to 12 bases. In DNA, the CDR3 is TGCAGTGCTCTAGATCAGGGGTACGAGCAGTACTTC. This encodes CSALDQGYEQYF.

Worth noting for this clonotype: Possible read error: a much larger clone is one base away. V and J are TRBV18 and TRBJ1-1; no clear D gene. In germline, CDR1 is KGHSH, CDR2 LQKENI. This CDR3 region has 13 residues. Trimming removed 8 bases at V and 2 bases at J, with 12 bases between. In nucleotides, the CDR3 is TGTGCCAGCCCCATATCGGTCAACACTGAAGCTTTCTTT. Encoded protein: CASPISVNTEAFF.

At least ten counts were recorded for this clonotype. The V gene is TRBV7-9, the J gene TRBJ1-1; possibly TRBD1 for D (5 bases). Germline CDR1 and CDR2: SEHNR and FQNEAQ (reference sequence). The V gene lost 1 base and the J gene lost 0 bases, with 15 bases spanning the gap. This CDR3 is 17 amino acids long. The CDR3 loop reads CASSLVSRGWMNTEAFF. The CDR3, as DNA: TGTGCCAGCAGCTTAGTAAGTCGGGGGTGGATGAACACTGAAGCTTTCTTT. Variable domain in full (rest from reference TRBV7-9 and TRBJ1-1): DTGVSQNPRHKITKRGQNVTFRCDPISEHNRLYWYRQTLGQGPEFLTYFQNEAQLEKSRLLSDRFSAERPKGSFSTLEIQRTEQGDSAMYLCASSLVSRGWMNTEAFFGQGTRLTVV.

The J gene is TRBJ2-3, the V gene TRBV11-1; TRBD1 might be the D (6 bases). V lost 2 bases and J 3 bases, leaving 15 bases between the germline ends. The CDR3 length is 16 residues. The germline gives CDR1 SGHAT, CDR2 FQDESV (reference sequence). For the CDR3, the DNA is TGTGCCAGCAGCTTACTCCAAGGGGGACGGACAGATACGCAGTATTTT. This sequence encodes CASSLLQGGRTDTQYF.